Presented here are 5 T cell receptor beta chains from one specimen sequenced in a study of cytomegalovirus exposure and HLA in healthy donors. A multiplex PCR was run with 60 Vbeta primers and 13 Jbeta primers. Measured with immunoSEQ multiplex PCR; TCRdb has only the in-frame clones, and not every one. The sample holds fewer than 200,000 clones, around 76% seen once. Sequencing used PBMCs. These receptor sequences come from a man between 35 and 55 years old in good health and CMV-seropositive.

This clone occurred a few times. The chain uses TRBV15 and TRBJ2-7, with TRBD1 as a possible D gene (5 bases). CDR1 is LNHNV and CDR2 is YYDKDF in the germline V gene (reference sequence). The CDR3 spans 15 residues. V lost 0 bases and J lost 3, with 12 bases in between. Written as DNA, the CDR3 is TGTGCCACCAGCAGAGAAGGGGAATCCGACTACGAGCAGTACTTC. Protein: CATSREGESDYEQYF.

This sequence joins TRBV6-4 and TRBJ1-2; TRBD1 aligns across 7 bases. With 6 bases clipped from V and 8 bases from J, the junction kept 9 bases outside the gene matches. The CDR3 runs 13 residues. The germline gives CDR1 MRHNA, CDR2 SNTAGT. Here the CDR3 DNA reads TGTGCCAGCAGCGGAAACAGGGGAGGCGGCTACACCTTC. Translating it yields CASSGNRGGGYTF.

The J gene is TRBJ2-5, the V gene TRBV6-5; D unclear. The DNA end is more similar to TRBJ2-7, so the J call may be wrong. Germline lookup yields CDR1 MNHEY and CDR2 SVGAGI. CDR3 length: 14 amino acids. The CDR3 nucleotides read TGTGCCAGCAGTTACTCCGATCACTCCTACGAGCAGTACTTC. Protein: CASSYSDHSYEQYF.

The gene calls are TRBV4-1 and TRBJ1-6; D might be TRBD1 (5 bases). Trimming left V 1 base short and J 7 bases short, with 8 bases between. Germline CDR1 MGHRA, CDR2 YSYEKL. The CDR3 runs to 14 residues. DNA of the CDR3: TGCGCCAGCAGCCAAGCGGGGGGGAATTCACCCCTCCACTTT. The encoded protein is CASSQAGGNSPLHF.

The chain links TRBV7-2 to TRBJ1-5, with 8 nucleotides matching TRBD1. In germline, CDR1 is SGHTA, CDR2 FQGNSA. The trim removed 2 bases at V and 5 bases at J, leaving 8 bases unmatched. The CDR3 has 16 residues. The CDR3 nucleotides read TGTGCCAGCAGCTTATACCAGGGGGCGAGCGATCAGCCCCAGCATTTT. This translates into CASSLYQGASDQPQHF.